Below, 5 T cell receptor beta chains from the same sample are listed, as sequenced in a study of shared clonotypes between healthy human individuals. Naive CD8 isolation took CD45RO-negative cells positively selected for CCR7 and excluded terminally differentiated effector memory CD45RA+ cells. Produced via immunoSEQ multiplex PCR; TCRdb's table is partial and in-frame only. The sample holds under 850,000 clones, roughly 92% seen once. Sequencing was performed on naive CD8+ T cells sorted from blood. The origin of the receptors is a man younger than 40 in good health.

The CDR3, as DNA: TGCGCCAGCAGCCCAAGCGGGACACTCTACAATGAGCAGTTCTTC. Translation: CASSPSGTLYNEQFF. The V gene is TRBV5-1, the J gene TRBJ2-1, with a tentative D call TRBD2 (7 bases). Trimming pared 4 bases from V and 3 bases from J, leaving 14 bases between. Per the germline V gene, CDR1 is SGHRS and CDR2 is YFSETQ. The CDR3 consists of 15 residues.

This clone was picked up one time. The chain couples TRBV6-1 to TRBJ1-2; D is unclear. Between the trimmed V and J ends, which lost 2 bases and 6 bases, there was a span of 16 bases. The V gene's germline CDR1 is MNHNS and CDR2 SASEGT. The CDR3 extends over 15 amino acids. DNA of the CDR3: TGTGCCAGCAGTGAATTACTAGACCCCCTCGATGGCTACACCTTC. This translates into CASSELLDPLDGYTF.

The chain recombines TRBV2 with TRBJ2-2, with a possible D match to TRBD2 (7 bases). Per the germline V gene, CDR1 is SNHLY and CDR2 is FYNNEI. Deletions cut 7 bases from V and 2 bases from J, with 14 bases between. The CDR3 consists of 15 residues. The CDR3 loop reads CASKGGSLNTGELFF. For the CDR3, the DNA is TGTGCCAGCAAGGGGGGGAGTTTAAACACCGGGGAGCTGTTTTTT.

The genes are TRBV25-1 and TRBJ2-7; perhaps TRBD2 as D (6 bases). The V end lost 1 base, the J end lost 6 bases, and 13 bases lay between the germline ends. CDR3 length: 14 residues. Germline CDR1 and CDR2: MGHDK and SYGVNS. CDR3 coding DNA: TGTGCCAGCAGTGAATTGGAGGGGTTCAGCGAGCAGTACTTC. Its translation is CASSELEGFSEQYF.

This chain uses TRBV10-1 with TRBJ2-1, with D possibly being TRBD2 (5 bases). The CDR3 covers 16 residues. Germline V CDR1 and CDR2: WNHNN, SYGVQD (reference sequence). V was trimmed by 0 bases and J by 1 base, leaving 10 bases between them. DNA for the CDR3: TGCGCCAGCAGTGAGTCGATTGGGAGATCCTACAATGAGCAGTTCTTC. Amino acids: CASSESIGRSYNEQFF.